Listed here is a single T cell receptor beta chain. Within the sample, other DNA sequences also encode this same CDR3. This sample was included in a study of immune evolution from preneoplasia to lung adenocarcinoma. The data were produced by immunoSEQ multiplex PCR, yet TCRdb's version contains in-frame clones alone and is incomplete. The sample has about 5,200 clones, about 75% seen once. Resections took place in Japan or China from the mid-2010s to the late 2010s. This receptor was taken from a person in their sixties or seventies with lung adenocarcinoma. Sequences were obtained from FFPE normal lung tissue adjacent to the tumor.

The CDR3 DNA reads TGTGCCAGCAGCCCCACAGGGAGCTCCTACGAGCAGTACTTC. It specifies CASSPTGSSYEQYF. The rearrangement uses TRBV5-5 and TRBJ2-7; TRBD1 is a possible D gene (6 bases). Germline V gene lookup returns CDR1 SGHKS and CDR2 YYEKEE (reference sequence). This CDR3 comprises 14 residues. The ends were cut back, 4 bases at V and 0 bases at J, with 11 bases in the middle.